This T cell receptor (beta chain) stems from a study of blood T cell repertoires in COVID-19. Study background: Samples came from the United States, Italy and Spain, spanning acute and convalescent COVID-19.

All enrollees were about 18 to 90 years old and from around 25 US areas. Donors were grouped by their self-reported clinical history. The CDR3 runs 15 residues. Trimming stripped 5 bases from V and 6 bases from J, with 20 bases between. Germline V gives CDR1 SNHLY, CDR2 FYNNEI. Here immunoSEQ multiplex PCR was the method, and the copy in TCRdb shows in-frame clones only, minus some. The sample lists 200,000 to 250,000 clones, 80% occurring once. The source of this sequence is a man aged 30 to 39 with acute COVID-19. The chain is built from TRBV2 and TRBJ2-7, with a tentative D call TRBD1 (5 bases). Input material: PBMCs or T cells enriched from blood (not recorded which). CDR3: CASSPHRSRTGEQYF. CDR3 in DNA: TGTGCCAGCAGTCCTCACAGGTCTCGCACCGGCGAGCAGTACTTC.